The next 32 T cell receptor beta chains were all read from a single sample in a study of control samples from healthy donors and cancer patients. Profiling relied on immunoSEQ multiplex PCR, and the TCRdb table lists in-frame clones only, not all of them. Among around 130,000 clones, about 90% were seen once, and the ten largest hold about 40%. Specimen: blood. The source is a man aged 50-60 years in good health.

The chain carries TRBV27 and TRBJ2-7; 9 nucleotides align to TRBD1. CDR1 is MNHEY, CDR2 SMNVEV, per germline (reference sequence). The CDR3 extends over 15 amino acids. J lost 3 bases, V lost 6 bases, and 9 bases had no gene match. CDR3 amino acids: CASSYRSGQGYEQYF. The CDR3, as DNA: TGTGCCAGCAGCTACCGGTCGGGACAGGGCTACGAGCAGTACTTC.

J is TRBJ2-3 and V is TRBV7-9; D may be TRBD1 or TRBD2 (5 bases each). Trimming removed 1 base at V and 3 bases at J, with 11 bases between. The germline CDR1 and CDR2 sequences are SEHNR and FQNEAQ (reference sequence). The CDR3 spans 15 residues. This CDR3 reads CASSLGAEGTDTQYF. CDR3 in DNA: TGTGCCAGCAGCTTAGGGGCCGAGGGGACAGATACGCAGTATTTT.

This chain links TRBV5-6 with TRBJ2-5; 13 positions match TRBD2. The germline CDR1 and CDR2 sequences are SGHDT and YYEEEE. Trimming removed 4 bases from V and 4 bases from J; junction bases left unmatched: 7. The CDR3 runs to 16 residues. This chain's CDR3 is CASSQTSGGARETQYF. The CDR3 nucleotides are TGTGCCAGCAGCCAAACTAGCGGGGGGGCCCGAGAGACCCAGTACTTC.

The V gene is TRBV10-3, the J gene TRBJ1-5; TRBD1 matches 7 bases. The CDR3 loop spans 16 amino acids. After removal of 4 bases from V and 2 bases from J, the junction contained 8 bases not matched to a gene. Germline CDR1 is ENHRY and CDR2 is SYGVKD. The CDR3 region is CAISGDRVDGNQPQHF. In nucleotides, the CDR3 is TGTGCCATCAGTGGCGACAGGGTAGATGGCAATCAGCCCCAGCATTTT.

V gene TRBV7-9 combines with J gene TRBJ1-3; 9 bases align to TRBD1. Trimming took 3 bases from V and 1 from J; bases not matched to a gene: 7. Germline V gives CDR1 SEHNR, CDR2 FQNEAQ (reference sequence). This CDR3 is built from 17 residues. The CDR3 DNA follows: TGTGCCAGCAGCTTTACAGGGGGCTCGGTGTCTGGAAACACCATATATTTT. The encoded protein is CASSFTGGSVSGNTIYF. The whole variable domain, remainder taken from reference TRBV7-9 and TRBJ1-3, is DTGVSQNPRHKITKRGQNVTFRCDPISEHNRLYWYRQTLGQGPEFLTYFQNEAQLEKSRLLSDRFSAERPKGSFSTLEIQRTEQGDSAMYLCASSFTGGSVSGNTIYFGEGSWLTVV.

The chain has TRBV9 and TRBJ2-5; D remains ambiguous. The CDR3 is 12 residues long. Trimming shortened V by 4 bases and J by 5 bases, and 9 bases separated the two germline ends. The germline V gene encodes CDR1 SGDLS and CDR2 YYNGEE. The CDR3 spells CASSINGETQYF. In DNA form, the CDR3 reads TGTGCCAGCAGCATAAACGGGGAGACCCAGTACTTC.

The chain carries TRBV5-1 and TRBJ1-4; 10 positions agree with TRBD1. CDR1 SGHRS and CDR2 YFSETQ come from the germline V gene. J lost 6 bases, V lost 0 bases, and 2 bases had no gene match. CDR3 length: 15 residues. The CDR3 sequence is CASSLGGQGDEKLFF. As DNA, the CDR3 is TGCGCCAGCAGCTTGGGTGGACAGGGGGATGAAAAACTGTTTTTT.

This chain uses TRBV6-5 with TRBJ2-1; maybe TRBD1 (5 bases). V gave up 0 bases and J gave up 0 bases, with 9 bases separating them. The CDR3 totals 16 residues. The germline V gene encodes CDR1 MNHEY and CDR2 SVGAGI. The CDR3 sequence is CASSYSRQSSYNEQFF. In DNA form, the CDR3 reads TGTGCCAGCAGTTACTCCCGACAGAGCTCCTACAATGAGCAGTTCTTC.

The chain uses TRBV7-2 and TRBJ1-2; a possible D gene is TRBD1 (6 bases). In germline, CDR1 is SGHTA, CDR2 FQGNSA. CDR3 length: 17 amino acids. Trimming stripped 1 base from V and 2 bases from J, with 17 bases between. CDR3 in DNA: TGTGCCAGCAGCTTAGGCGCGGGGGCAGGAAAGAACTATGGCTACACCTTC. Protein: CASSLGAGAGKNYGYTF.

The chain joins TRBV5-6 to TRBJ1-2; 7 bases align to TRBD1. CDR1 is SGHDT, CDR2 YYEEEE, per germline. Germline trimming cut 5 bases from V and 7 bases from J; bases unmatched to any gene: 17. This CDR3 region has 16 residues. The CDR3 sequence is CASRQPTGQGDRGYTF. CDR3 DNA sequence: TGTGCCAGCAGACAACCCACAGGGCAGGGGGACCGTGGCTACACCTTC.

CDR3 amino acids: CATSVTGSNQPQHF. CDR3 nucleotides: TGTGCCACCAGTGTCACCGGGTCCAATCAGCCCCAGCATTTT. V usage is TRBV24-1 and J usage is TRBJ1-5; no clear D. CDR1 KGHDR and CDR2 SFDVKD come from the germline V gene. With 5 bases removed from V and 3 bases from J, the gap between germline ends came to 10 bases. The CDR3 is 14 amino acids.

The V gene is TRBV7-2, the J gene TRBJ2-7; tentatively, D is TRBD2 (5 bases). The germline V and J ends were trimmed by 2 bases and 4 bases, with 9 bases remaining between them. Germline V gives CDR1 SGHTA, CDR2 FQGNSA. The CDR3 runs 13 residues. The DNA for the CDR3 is TGTGCCAGCAGCTTACAAACGGGGTACGAGCAGTACTTC. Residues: CASSLQTGYEQYF.

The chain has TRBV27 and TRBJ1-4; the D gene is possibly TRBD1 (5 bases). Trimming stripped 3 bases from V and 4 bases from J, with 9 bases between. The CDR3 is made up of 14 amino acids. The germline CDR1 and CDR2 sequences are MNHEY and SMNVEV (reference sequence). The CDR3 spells CASSFRGFNEKLFF. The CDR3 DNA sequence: TGTGCCAGCAGTTTCCGGGGGTTTAATGAAAAACTGTTTTTT.

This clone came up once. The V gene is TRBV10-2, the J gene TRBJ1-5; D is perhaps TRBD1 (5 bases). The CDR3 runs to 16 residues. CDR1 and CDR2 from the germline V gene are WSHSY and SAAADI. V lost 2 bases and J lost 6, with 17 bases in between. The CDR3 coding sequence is TGCGCCAGCAGTGAGACGGGGCTTAGGGAAGGTCAGCCCCAGCATTTT. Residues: CASSETGLREGQPQHF.

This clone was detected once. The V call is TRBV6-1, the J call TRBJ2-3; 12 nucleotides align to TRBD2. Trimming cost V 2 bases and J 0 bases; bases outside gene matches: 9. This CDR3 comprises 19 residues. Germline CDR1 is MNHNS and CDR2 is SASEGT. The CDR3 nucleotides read TGTGCCAGCAGTGAACTGCCTAGCGGGGGGGCCGGGAGCACAGATACGCAGTATTTT. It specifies CASSELPSGGAGSTDTQYF.

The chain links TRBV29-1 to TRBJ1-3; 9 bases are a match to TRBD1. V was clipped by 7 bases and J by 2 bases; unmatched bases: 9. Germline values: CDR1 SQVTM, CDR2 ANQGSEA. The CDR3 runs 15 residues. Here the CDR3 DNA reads TGCAGCGCCGGGACAGGGAACAACGCTGGAAACACCATATATTTT. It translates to CSAGTGNNAGNTIYF.

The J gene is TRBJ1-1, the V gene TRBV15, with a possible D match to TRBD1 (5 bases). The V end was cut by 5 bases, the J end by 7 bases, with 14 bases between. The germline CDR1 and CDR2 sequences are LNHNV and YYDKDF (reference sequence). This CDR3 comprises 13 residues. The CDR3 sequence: CATSLPGRLEAFF. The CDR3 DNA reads TGTGCCACCAGCCTCCCGGGACGGCTTGAAGCTTTCTTT.

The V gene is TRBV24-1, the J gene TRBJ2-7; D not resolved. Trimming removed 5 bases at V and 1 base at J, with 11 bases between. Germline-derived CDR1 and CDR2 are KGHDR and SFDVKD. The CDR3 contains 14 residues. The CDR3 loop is CATSGPGRSYEQYF. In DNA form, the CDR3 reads TGTGCCACCAGTGGCCCCGGCAGGTCCTACGAGCAGTACTTC.

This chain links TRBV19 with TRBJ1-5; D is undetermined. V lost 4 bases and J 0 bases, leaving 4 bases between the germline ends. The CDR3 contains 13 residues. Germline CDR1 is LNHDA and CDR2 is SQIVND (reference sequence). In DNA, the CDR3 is TGTGCCAGTAGTACTAGTAGCAATCAGCCCCAGCATTTT. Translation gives CASSTSSNQPQHF.

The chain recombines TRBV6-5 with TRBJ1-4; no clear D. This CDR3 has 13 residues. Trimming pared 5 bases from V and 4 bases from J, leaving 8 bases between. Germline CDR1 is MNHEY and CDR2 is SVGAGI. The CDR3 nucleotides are TGTGCCAGCAGTCGGACTCTTAATGAAAAACTGTTTTTT. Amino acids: CASSRTLNEKLFF.

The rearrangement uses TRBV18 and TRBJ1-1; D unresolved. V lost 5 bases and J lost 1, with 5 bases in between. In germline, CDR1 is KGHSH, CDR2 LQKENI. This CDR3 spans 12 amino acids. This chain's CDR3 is CASSNRNTEAFF. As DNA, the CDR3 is TGTGCCAGCTCAAATCGGAACACTGAAGCTTTCTTT.

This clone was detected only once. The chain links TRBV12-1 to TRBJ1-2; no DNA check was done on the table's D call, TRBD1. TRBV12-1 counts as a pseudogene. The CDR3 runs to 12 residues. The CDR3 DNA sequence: TGTGCCGGCCAACAGGGGGACTATGGCTACACCTTC. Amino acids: CAGQQGDYGYTF.

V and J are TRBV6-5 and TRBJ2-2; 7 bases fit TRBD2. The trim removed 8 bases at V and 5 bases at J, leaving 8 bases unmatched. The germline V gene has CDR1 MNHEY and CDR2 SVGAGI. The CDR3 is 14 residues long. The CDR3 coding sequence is TGTGCCAGCCTATTCGGCGGGGGAACCGGGGAGCTGTTTTTT. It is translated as CASLFGGGTGELFF.

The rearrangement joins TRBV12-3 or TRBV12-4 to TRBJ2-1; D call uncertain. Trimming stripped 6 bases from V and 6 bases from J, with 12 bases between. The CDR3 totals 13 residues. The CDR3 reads CASSPIPFNEQFF. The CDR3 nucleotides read TGTGCCAGCAGCCCTATACCTTTCAATGAGCAGTTCTTC.

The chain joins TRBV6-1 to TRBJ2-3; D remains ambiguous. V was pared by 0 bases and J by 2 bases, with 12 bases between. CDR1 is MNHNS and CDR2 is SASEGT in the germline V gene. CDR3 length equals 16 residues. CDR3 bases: TGTGCCAGCAGTGAAGCAACAGCCCCCCTCACAGATACGCAGTATTTT. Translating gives CASSEATAPLTDTQYF.

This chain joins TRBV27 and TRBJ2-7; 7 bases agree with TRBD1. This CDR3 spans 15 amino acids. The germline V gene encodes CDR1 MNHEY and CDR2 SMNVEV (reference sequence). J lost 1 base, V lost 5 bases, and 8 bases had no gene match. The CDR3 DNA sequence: TGTGCCAGCAGTCTAGGAACAGGGGAGTCCTACGAGCAGTACTTC. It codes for CASSLGTGESYEQYF.

Written as DNA, the CDR3 is TGTGCCAGCTCACTACAGGGGGCGGGCTACACCTTC. It yields the protein CASSLQGAGYTF. The chain carries TRBV18 and TRBJ1-2, with TRBD1 matching 9 bases. Germline V gene lookup returns CDR1 KGHSH and CDR2 LQKENI. The CDR3 totals 12 residues. The junction had 2 bases not matched to a gene; V was cut back by 4 bases and J by 8 bases.

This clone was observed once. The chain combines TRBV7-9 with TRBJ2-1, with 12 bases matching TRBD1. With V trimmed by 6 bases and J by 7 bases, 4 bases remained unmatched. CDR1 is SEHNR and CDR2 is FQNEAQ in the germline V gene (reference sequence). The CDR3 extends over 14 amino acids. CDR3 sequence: CASRGQGARNEQFF. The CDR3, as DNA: TGTGCCAGCAGGGGACAGGGGGCCCGTAATGAGCAGTTCTTC.

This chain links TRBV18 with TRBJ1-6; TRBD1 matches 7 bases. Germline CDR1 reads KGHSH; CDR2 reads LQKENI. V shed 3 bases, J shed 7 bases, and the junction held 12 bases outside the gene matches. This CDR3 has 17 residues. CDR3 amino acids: CASSPSYRGNSNSPLHF. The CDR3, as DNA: TGTGCCAGCTCACCCTCGTACAGGGGAAACTCGAATTCACCCCTCCACTTT.

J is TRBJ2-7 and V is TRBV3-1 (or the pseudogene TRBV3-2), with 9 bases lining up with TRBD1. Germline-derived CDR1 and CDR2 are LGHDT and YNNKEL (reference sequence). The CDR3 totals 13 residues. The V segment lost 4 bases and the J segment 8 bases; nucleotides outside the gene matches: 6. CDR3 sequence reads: CASSPRGQGQQYF. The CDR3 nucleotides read TGTGCCAGCAGCCCACGTGGACAGGGGCAGCAGTACTTC.

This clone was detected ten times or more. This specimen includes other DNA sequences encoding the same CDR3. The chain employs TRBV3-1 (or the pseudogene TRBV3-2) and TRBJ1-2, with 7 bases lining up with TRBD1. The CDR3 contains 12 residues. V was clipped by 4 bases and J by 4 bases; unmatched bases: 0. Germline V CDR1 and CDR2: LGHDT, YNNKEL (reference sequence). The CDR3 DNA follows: TGTGCCAGCAGCCGGACAGGCTATGGCTACACCTTC. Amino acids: CASSRTGYGYTF.

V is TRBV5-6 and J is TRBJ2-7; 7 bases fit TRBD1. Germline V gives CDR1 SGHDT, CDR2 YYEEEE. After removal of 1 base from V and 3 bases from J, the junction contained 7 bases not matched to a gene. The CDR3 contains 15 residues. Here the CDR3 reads CASSLKGGPYYEQYF. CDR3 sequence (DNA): TGTGCCAGCAGCTTGAAAGGGGGCCCCTACTACGAGCAGTACTTC.